The rows below give T cell receptor beta chains drawn from one sample of a study of monozygotic twins with inflammatory bowel disease. Reprocessing the 5' RACE reads, TCRdb reports a single entry for every CDR3 protein and omits DNA. The sample data list fewer than 110,000 distinct CDR3 sequences. Sequenced input: blood. The receptors shown here come from a human donor with ulcerative colitis or Crohn's disease, or a healthy co-twin of an affected twin (not recorded which). The CDR3 runs from the conserved cysteine through the conserved F or W. Fields, in order: J gene, V gene, CDR3 protein.

J gene: TRBJ2-1
V gene: TRBV4-2
CDR3 protein: CASSQDQGVYGNEQFF

J gene: TRBJ2-1
V gene: TRBV28
CDR3 protein: CASSPPAGGWNEQFF

J gene: TRBJ2-7
V gene: TRBV6-5
CDR3 protein: CASSYRFEQYF

J gene: TRBJ2-2
V gene: TRBV27
CDR3 protein: CASRLGQGRTGELFF

J gene: TRBJ2-7
V gene: TRBV30
CDR3 protein: CAWSVGGTSYEQYF

J gene: TRBJ2-3
V gene: TRBV27
CDR3 protein: CASRRLTSQRDSKDTQYF

J gene: TRBJ1-4
V gene: TRBV18
CDR3 protein: CASSPGGTDEKLFF

J gene: TRBJ1-5
V gene: TRBV19
CDR3 protein: CASRAEAYSNQPQHF

J gene: TRBJ2-1
V gene: TRBV30
CDR3 protein: CAWTLTGGWGEQFF

J gene: TRBJ2-7
V gene: TRBV20-1
CDR3 protein: CLCQDNYEQYF